The table lists the clone carrying this T cell receptor beta chain with a few counts. Its antigen remains unidentified. Germline CDR1 is SGHTA and CDR2 is FQGNSA. The ends were cut back, 7 bases at V and 9 bases at J, with 21 bases in the middle. There are 14 residues in the CDR3. These data belong to a study of T cell repertoires in cytomegalovirus infection. Study details: HLA-C-restricted CMV epitopes, recently identified, and well-studied HLA-B-restricted ones were used by the study. The study's findings and limits: Ex vivo, HLA-C-restricted CMV-specific TCR beta clonotypes prevailed over the rest of the response.

TCRdb analysed the reads with MiXCR anew, one entry per CDR3 protein. The sample comprises some 940,000 distinct CDR3 sequences, roughly 31% of which are singletons, and 13% rests with the top ten. Sequencing was performed on cultured CD8+ T cells from PBMCs, taken from culture after CMV antigen stimulation. The chain joins TRBV7-2 to TRBJ1-1, with TRBD1 as a possible D gene (5 bases). The sequence was collected from a human donor in good health (CMV status not recorded). Some clones in this sample may be carry-over from other donors' samples. The CDR3 DNA follows: TGTGCCAGCACCCCCGTAGGGGTGGGTTTACAAGCTTTCTTT. It is translated as CASTPVGVGLQAFF.